This T cell receptor (beta chain) emerged from a study of blood T cell repertoires in COVID-19. Overall study: Sources were T cells, B-cell-depleted T cells, or PBMCs; the material itself was cDNA or gDNA.

Authors' data handling: Scientists estimated how many nucleated cells there were by amplifying reference gene primers. Clones were read by immunoSEQ multiplex PCR, and TCRdb kept only the in-frame ones, dropping some. D and trimming come from the DNA, and the V and J calls and clone size come from that table. The data hold about 380,000 clones, with 88% observed a single time. Participants were placed into cohorts based on the clinical history they reported. Among Cohort 3 donors, those recovered had two negative PCRs, clearance, or symptom resolution. Unmatched junction bases numbered 5, after V lost 1 base and J lost 9 bases. The CDR3 contains 15 residues. Germline lookup yields CDR1 SGHDT and CDR2 YYEEEE.

The chain links TRBV5-6 to TRBJ1-6, with TRBD1 identical over 9 bases. The sequenced sample consisted of PBMCs or T cells enriched from blood (not recorded which). The TCR originated in a woman between 18 and 29 years old who had recovered from COVID-19. CDR3 in amino acids: CASSLWDRDVSPLHF. CDR3 DNA sequence: TGTGCCAGCAGCTTGTGGGACAGGGATGTTTCACCCCTCCACTTT.